The next 14 T cell receptor beta chains were all read from a single sample in a study of T-cell reconstitution after alpha-beta-depleted transplantation in children. The library targeted TCRbeta and was prepared with unique molecular identifiers. MiXCR, applied by TCRdb to the PCR reads, yields one record per CDR3 protein. Of approximately 130,000 distinct CDR3 sequences detected, more than 9.5% appear once; the ten largest clones hold more than 20%. This sample comprised PBMCs, mostly from graft donor cells, obtained 180 days after TCRalphabeta/CD19-depleted stem cell transplant. These receptors all stem from a girl less than two years old who had a stem cell transplant for combined immunodeficiency, so the T cells may come from the graft donor.

This clonotype showed up just a few times. The chain carries TRBV13 and TRBJ2-7, with TRBD2 matching 12 bases. Germline assignment: CDR1 PRHDT and CDR2 FYEKMQ (reference sequence). The CDR3 loop spans 15 amino acids. V lost 5 bases to trimming and J lost 4 bases; unmatched junction nucleotides: 6. CDR3 bases: TGTGCCAGCAGCCCCGGACTAGCGGGAAGGTACGAGCAGTACTTC. This gives the protein CASSPGLAGRYEQYF.

This clonotype occurred a few times. The chain combines TRBV9 with TRBJ2-7; a weak D match, TRBD1 (5 bases). The germline V gene encodes CDR1 SGDLS and CDR2 YYNGEE. This CDR3 is built from 16 residues. The germline V and J ends were trimmed by 3 bases and 7 bases, with 23 bases remaining between them. CDR3 DNA sequence: TGTGCCAGCAGCGCTCTTCCTCTGGACACGGTAACGGAGCAGTACTTC. This codes for CASSALPLDTVTEQYF. Full variable domain (missing parts from reference TRBV9 and TRBJ2-7): DSGVTQTPKHLITATGQRVTLRCSPRSGDLSVYWYQQSLDQGLQFLIQYYNGEERAKGNILERFSAQQFPDLHSELNLSSLELGDSALYFCASSALPLDTVTEQYFGPGTRLTVT.

The rearrangement links TRBV5-1 to TRBJ2-1; 9 bases are a match to TRBD2. The germline V gene encodes CDR1 SGHRS and CDR2 YFSETQ. V was pared by 5 bases and J by 2 bases, with 5 bases of the junction left unmatched. This CDR3 is 15 amino acids long. CDR3 in DNA: TGCGCCAGCAGGGCGGGGGGGCCCACCTACAATGAGCAGTTCTTC. Amino acid sequence: CASRAGGPTYNEQFF.

This clonotype was picked up a small number of times. The rearrangement joins TRBV6-5 to TRBJ2-3; 7 nucleotides align to TRBD1. Per the germline V gene, CDR1 is MNHEY and CDR2 is SVGAGI. The CDR3 runs to 16 residues. Trimming removed 4 bases from V and 6 bases from J; junction bases left unmatched: 13. In nucleotides, the CDR3 is TGTGCCAGCAGTTCACACGGACAGGCCGCAGGGGATACGCAGTATTTT. Translating gives CASSSHGQAAGDTQYF.

A few counts support this clonotype. The chain combines TRBV30 with TRBJ2-1, with 8 bases that match TRBD1. The germline CDR1 and CDR2 sequences are GTSNPN and SVGIG (reference sequence). The CDR3 totals 12 residues. Trimming removed 0 bases from V and 9 bases from J; junction bases left unmatched: 1. CDR3 loop: CAWSVRGLEQFF. The CDR3 DNA sequence: TGTGCCTGGAGTGTCAGGGGGCTTGAGCAGTTCTTC.

On this clonotype: Sequence at one end of the junction differs from germline and may be a read error. The chain is built from TRBV5-1 and TRBJ1-1; 7 bases match TRBD1. Germline CDR1 and CDR2: SGHRS and YFSETQ. The CDR3 is made up of 15 amino acids. CDR3 protein: CASSLGQGLNSEAFF. The CDR3, as DNA: TGCGCCAGCAGCTTGGGACAGGGTTTGAACTCTGAAGCTTTCTTT. Complete variable domain (other parts from reference TRBV5-1 and TRBJ1-1): KAGVTQTPRYLIKTRGQQVTLSCSPISGHRSVSWYQQTPGQGLQFLFEYFSETQRNKGNFPGRFSGRQFSNSRSEMNVSTLELGDSALYLCASSLGQGLNSEAFFGQGTRLTVV.

This clonotype was detected ten times or more. The rearrangement uses TRBV20-1 and TRBJ2-5; D unresolved. The CDR3 covers 12 residues. V shed 2 bases and J shed 5 bases, with 9 bases lying between them. Germline-derived CDR1 and CDR2 are DFQATT and SNEGSKA (reference sequence). Written as DNA, the CDR3 is TGCAGTGCTAGACTGGGGTACGAGACCCAGTACTTC. It encodes CSARLGYETQYF.

This clonotype was counted many times. The chain has TRBV20-1 and TRBJ1-1; 8 nucleotides match TRBD1. The germline V gene encodes CDR1 DFQATT and CDR2 SNEGSKA (reference sequence). The CDR3 contains 15 residues. With 1 base clipped from V and 3 bases from J, the junction kept 7 bases outside the gene matches. The CDR3 DNA reads as TGCAGTGCTAGAGCCCCCAGGGGGCCTTACACTGAAGCTTTCTTT. The encoded protein is CSARAPRGPYTEAFF.

The chain carries TRBV6-5 and TRBJ1-3; D ambiguous. Trimming pared 0 bases from V and 0 bases from J, leaving 9 bases between. Germline V gives CDR1 MNHEY, CDR2 SVGAGI. This CDR3 region has 16 residues. The CDR3: CASSYSGELSGNTIYF. In DNA, the CDR3 is TGTGCCAGCAGTTACTCTGGTGAACTCTCTGGAAACACCATATATTTT.

This clonotype was detected ten times or more. The chain links TRBV12-3 or TRBV12-4 to TRBJ1-1; tentatively, D is TRBD1 (5 bases). The V end was cut by 2 bases, the J end by 8 bases, with 12 bases between. The CDR3 totals 13 residues. The CDR3 region is CASSLTRGGEAFF. The CDR3 region has the DNA TGTGCCAGCAGTTTAACTCGGGGCGGAGAAGCTTTCTTT.

The chain couples TRBV6-2 or TRBV6-3 to TRBJ2-7; D is unresolved. This CDR3 has 10 amino acids. Trimming took off 8 bases at V and 3 bases at J, with 5 bases between the two ends. Germline CDR1 is MNHEY and CDR2 is SVGEGT. The CDR3 DNA follows: TGTGCCAGCCGGTTCTACGAGCAGTACTTC. Its protein product is CASRFYEQYF.

This clonotype appeared many times. CDR3 DNA: TGTGCCAGCAGTTTATGGGGGTTGGGGGAGCTGTTTTTT. Translation gives CASSLWGLGELFF. The genes are TRBV12-3 or TRBV12-4 and TRBJ2-2; D is tentatively TRBD1 or TRBD2 (5 bases each). V was shortened by 2 bases and J by 8 bases, with 9 bases between the two germline ends. CDR3 size: 13 residues.

In this sample, this clonotype turned up a few times. The chain is built from TRBV5-8 and TRBJ2-7, with 7 bases fitting TRBD1. This CDR3 has 14 residues. Per germline, CDR1 SGHTS and CDR2 YDEGEE. The junction had 15 bases not matched to a gene; V was cut back by 6 bases and J by 9 bases. The CDR3 region is CASNQRTGVFGQYF. The CDR3 DNA sequence: TGTGCCAGCAACCAACGGACAGGCGTCTTCGGGCAGTACTTC.

This clonotype was counted between two and nine times. The rearrangement links TRBV12-3 or TRBV12-4 to TRBJ2-5; D gene unclear. This CDR3 contains 12 residues. V lost 3 bases and J 5 bases, leaving 7 bases between the germline ends. In nucleotides, the CDR3 is TGTGCCAGCAGTTTTTCCTTGGAGACCCAGTACTTC. This sequence encodes CASSFSLETQYF.